This TCR beta chain was sequenced for a study of blood T cell repertoires in COVID-19. Study-level information: Samples of COVID-19 (acute and convalescent) were obtained from the United States, Italy and Spain. PBMCs, B-cell-depleted T cells, or T cells were the source of the cDNA or gDNA that made up the material.

CDR1 is MNHEY, CDR2 SVGEGT, per germline. V was pared by 6 bases and J by 4 bases, with 8 bases of the junction left unmatched. This CDR3 is 14 amino acids long. Authors' methods: Amplification of reference gene primers was used by the study to estimate nucleated cell counts. The method was immunoSEQ multiplex PCR; TCRdb's version includes in-frame clones alone and lacks a portion of them. V and J calls and clone size are copied from that table; D and trimming were computed from the DNA. The sample records about 130,000 clones, about 80% being singletons. The sample comprised peripheral blood. The chain is built from TRBV6-2 or TRBV6-3 and TRBJ1-2; 7 nucleotides agree with TRBD1. This receptor was taken from a human donor in a cohort sampled during active COVID-19. Here the CDR3 DNA reads TGTGCCAGCAGCCCAACGACAGGGTTCTATGGCTACACCTTC. It specifies CASSPTTGFYGYTF.